A selection of T cell receptor beta chains follows, all from one sample in a study of response to subunit inactivated influenza vaccine. MiXCR, applied by TCRdb to the RT-PCR reads, yields one record per CDR3 protein. The data hold about 540,000 distinct CDR3 sequences, with approximately 20% observed a single time. The sample also formed part of further work on T cells expressing NK-cell markers.

Sequencing used CD4+ T cells sorted from PBMCs, obtained 12 days after vaccination. These receptors all stem from a man between 45 and 60 years old who received an inactivated influenza vaccine. The conserved cysteine and the conserved F or W are not part of the CDR3 here. Clone size, where shown, is once, few, many, or a class for clones that have expanded.

>-|TRBV4-2|TRBJ2-5
ASSQDGAISETQY
>few|TRBV7-9|TRBJ1-2
ASSLVGQATNYGYT
>few|TRBV2|TRBJ1-4
ASSVQGSKDEKLF
>-|TRBV5-1|TRBJ1-6
ASSSQGVRNSPLH
>-|TRBV6-5|TRBJ2-5
ASSYRTSGGPEGETQY
>-|TRBV6-1|TRBJ1-2
ASSPAGVRYGYT
>-|TRBV12-3/TRBV12-4|TRBJ1-2
ASSLARQGVGYT
>once|TRBV6-5|TRBJ2-1
ASSSRVRPGAYSYNEQF
>-|TRBV7-6|TRBJ1-5
ASSLGKGSRQPQH
>-|TRBV4-3|TRBJ2-7
ASSQGLAGYYEQY
>few|TRBV3-1|TRBJ1-5
ASSQGPPGGRGNQPQH
>-|TRBV4-3|TRBJ2-7
ASSQDGNTYEQY
>-|TRBV28|TRBJ1-4
ASSLGGQGGEKLF
>-|TRBV5-1|TRBJ2-3
ASRNPSTDTQY
>few|TRBV20-1|TRBJ2-6
SAQSGQGNPSGANVLT
>few|TRBV7-2|TRBJ2-1
ASVAGGPSYNEQF
>-|TRBV2|TRBJ2-2
ARMTSGRAFGGELF
>-|TRBV5-1|TRBJ1-2
ASSLQPASQDGYT
>many|TRBV7-2|TRBJ1-6
ASSSGYNSPLH
>-|TRBV4-2|TRBJ2-3
ASSQERGGPDTQY
>-|TRBV20-1|TRBJ2-7
SASQGGVTYEQY
>-|TRBV20-1|TRBJ2-7
SAFPQRAEQY
>few|TRBV5-6|TRBJ2-2
ASSLGMTATGELF
>few|TRBV6-4|TRBJ2-7
ASGYGTSKHEQY
>few|TRBV29-1|TRBJ2-3
SVAGSSSTDTQY
>few|TRBV11-2|TRBJ2-7
ASSRSSAAYEQY
>few|TRBV27|TRBJ2-7
ASSFGAGQGTYEQY
>many|TRBV5-1|TRBJ2-7
ASSLDRRGRGEQY
>-|TRBV20-1|TRBJ2-5
SAITLRETQY
>few|TRBV11-2|TRBJ1-2
ASSLVNYGYT
>-|TRBV5-1|TRBJ2-3
ASSLSGRGDTQY
>few|TRBV5-1|TRBJ2-5
ASSWSSGGVTQETQY
>few|TRBV6-5|TRBJ2-7
ASSPSTGEQY
>-|TRBV6-2/TRBV6-3|TRBJ1-1
ASEPGQGMNTEAF
>few|TRBV20-1|TRBJ2-1
SARLINEQF
>few|TRBV2|TRBJ2-2
ASSEALRTGELF
>-|TRBV7-2|TRBJ2-1
ASSPRQGKQF
>-|TRBV10-3|TRBJ2-5
AISGGNRYLGQETQY
>-|TRBV4-2|TRBJ1-4
ASSQGTGNLEKLF
>few|TRBV7-8|TRBJ2-5
ASSLVLGLAGFTRETQY
>few|TRBV29-1|TRBJ2-3
SVASLAYTDTQY
>-|TRBV20-1|TRBJ2-1
SARDVERGPYNEQF
>few|TRBV10-3|TRBJ2-1
AIQSGGRGNYNEQF
>-|TRBV6-4|TRBJ2-2
ASARELF
>-|TRBV3-1|TRBJ2-7
ASSQAGFYEQY
>few|TRBV7-9|TRBJ1-2
ASSNIGTDYGYT
>few|TRBV20-1|TRBJ2-7
SALGSRRLYEQY
>-|TRBV6-2/TRBV6-3|TRBJ2-7
ASSYGLLAGAYEQY
>-|TRBV27|TRBJ1-2
ASSDSATAWRGYT
>-|TRBV4-2|TRBJ2-6
ASSPTGSRGPASGANVLT
>once|TRBV20-1|TRBJ2-7
SAPAQGAYEQY
>few|TRBV5-6|TRBJ2-5
ASSPWTGAETQY
>-|TRBV6-2/TRBV6-3|TRBJ2-5
ASSPRRRTVGAQETQY
>-|TRBV5-5|TRBJ2-5
ASSRLDGIETQY
>few|TRBV12-3/TRBV12-4|TRBJ1-3
ASVPSVAGNTIY
>-|TRBV3-1|TRBJ1-2
ASSQRRDGGYT
>few|TRBV20-1|TRBJ2-7
SARDSGGGQY
>many|TRBV12-3/TRBV12-4|TRBJ2-7
ASSFAREQY
>-|TRBV6-1|TRBJ2-5
ASSEDSETQY
>-|TRBV5-1|TRBJ2-1
ASSLLSGYSYNEQF